Here is one T cell receptor beta chain with its context. This clonotype was observed once. The antigen it recognizes is unknown. Base qualities are missing; no much larger clone stands one base away. A lone read is weak support. This entry belongs to a study of vaccination and CD4 T cells after COVID-19 (dated by TCRdb to between 2021 and 2023). General notes on the study: In the convalescent cohort there were six males and four females, among whom were two Hispanic individuals, seven Caucasians, two Asians and one multiracial person. Participants got two doses of the Pfizer-BioNTech BNT162b2 vaccine (n=8) or two doses of the Moderna mRNA-1273 vaccine (n=2). Post-COVID blood samples from convalescent patients were collected a median of about 100 days after diagnosis, with a range of roughly 30 to 170 days. The time from the second vaccine dose to post-vaccine blood sampling had a median of approximately 72 days and ranged from about 12 to 241 days. For stimulating the cultures, overlapping spike peptide pools were used, derived from SARS-CoV-2 as well as from the common cold coronaviruses HCoV-NL63, HCoV-OC43 and HCoV-229E. In control cultures, a CEFX viral epitope pool was used as positive control, an HIV-1 Nef peptide pool was used as negative control, or no peptide was added. In 10 COVID-19 convalescent patients and a few infection-naive healthy vaccine recipients, the spike-specific CD4+ TCR repertoire before mRNA vaccination was compared with the repertoire after mRNA vaccination.

Points the paper makes about the study in general: In convalescent patients, a median around 90% of post-vaccine SARS-CoV-2-reactive clones were detected only after vaccination, suggesting vaccine-specific priming. Nearly all vaccine-specific clones in convalescent patients (304 of 307) were mono-reactive for SARS-CoV-2 spike rather than cross-reactive with common cold coronaviruses. The study included relatively few convalescent patients and did not analyze early timepoints after natural infection. Although the median number of SARS-CoV-2-reactive clonotypes went up from roughly 23 after infection to around 40 after vaccination, the increase was not significant.

The label giving this sample's treatment or condition can be read as: roughly 10-day PBMC culture with coronavirus spike peptide pools or control peptides (ViraFEST assay). To expand antigen-specific T cells with peptide pools and then pick out the expanded clonotypes through TCR sequencing, the study relied on the ViraFEST assay. The absence of prior SARS-CoV-2 infection in healthy vaccine recipients was confirmed by negative nucleocapsid antibody tests before and after vaccination. Each well held fewer than 2.5 million PBMCs cultured with about 9.8 ug/ml peptide pools in IMDM containing 5% human AB serum and roughly 10 IU/ml IL-2. Half of the culture medium was replaced with fresh IL-2-containing medium on days 3 and 7. After around 10 days of culture, CD4+ T cells were isolated by negative selection with the EasySep CD4+ T cell isolation kit. Ficoll-Paque Plus gradient centrifugation was used to isolate PBMCs from whole blood, and the isolated PBMCs were then either used fresh or cryopreserved at -140C. In general, triplicate wells were set up for every culture condition.

In the germline V gene, CDR1 corresponds to KGHDR and CDR2 to SFDVKD. V is pruned by 3 bases and J by 3 bases, leaving 3 bases of the junction without a gene match. Counted from cysteine to phenylalanine, this CDR3 has 16 amino acids. CDR3 DNA only is kept here, 48 bases in frame from base 1. Preparation of the library involved PCR. DNA from cultured CD4+ T cells was subjected to TCR sequencing with the Oncomine TCR Beta short-read assay at the Johns Hopkins FTIC core. The QIAamp micro DNA kit was used to extract genomic DNA from the cultured CD4+ T cells. Oncomine TCR Beta libraries made from cultured CD4+ T cells were pooled using unique dual indexes and sequenced on an Illumina iSeq 100. The paper's data handling went like this. Non-productive sequences were removed, and CDR3s not starting with C, not ending with F or W, or shorter than 7 amino acids were discarded. Antigen-specific clonotypes were identified using the MANAFEST web application through comparison of peptide-stimulated wells with reference and other culture wells. To be called positive, a clone needed an FDR below 0.05, an odds ratio above 5, and a productive frequency above 0.1% in at least two of three replicate wells. Clonotypes that were significantly expanded in both SARS-CoV-2 spike wells and at least one common cold coronavirus spike condition were defined as cross-reactive. Using R version 3.6.1, CDR3 homology was evaluated through Levenshtein distances (stringdist) along with unrooted phylogenetic trees (ape). TCRdb itself trimmed the public reads at Q25 with fastp, ran MiXCR and retained productive beta chains. Entries are consolidated by CDR3 protein sequence, retaining the most common genes and DNA. The V and J calls, along with clone size, are taken from TCRdb and not from the paper's own processing. The sample table shows under 30,000 distinct CDR3 sequences, and around two thirds are seen once. Approximately 21% of the sample is held by the ten biggest clonotypes.

The sequence was obtained from a human donor who received a COVID-19 vaccine. The rearranged segments are TRBV24-1 and TRBJ2-2, and 10 bases in between align with TRBD1. The material was CD4+ T cells from blood, cultured in vitro, obtained after SARS-CoV-2 vaccination. The CDR3 reads CATSDEGQGYTGELFF. The sequenced DNA is TGTGCCACCAGTGATGAGGGACAGGGGTACACCGGGGAGCTGTTTTTT.